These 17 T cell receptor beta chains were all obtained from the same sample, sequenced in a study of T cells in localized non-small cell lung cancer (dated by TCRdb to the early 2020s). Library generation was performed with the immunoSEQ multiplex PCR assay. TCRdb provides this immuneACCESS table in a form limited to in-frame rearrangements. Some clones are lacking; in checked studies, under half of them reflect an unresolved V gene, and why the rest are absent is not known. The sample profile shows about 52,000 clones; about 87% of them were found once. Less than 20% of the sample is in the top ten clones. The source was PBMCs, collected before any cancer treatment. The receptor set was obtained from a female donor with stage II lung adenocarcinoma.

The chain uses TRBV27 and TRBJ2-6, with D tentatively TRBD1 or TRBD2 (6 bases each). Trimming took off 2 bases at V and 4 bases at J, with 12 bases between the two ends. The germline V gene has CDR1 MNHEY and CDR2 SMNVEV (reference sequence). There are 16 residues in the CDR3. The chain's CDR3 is CASSLRRGDGANVLTF. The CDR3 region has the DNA TGTGCCAGCAGTTTACGGAGGGGGGACGGGGCCAACGTCCTGACTTTC.

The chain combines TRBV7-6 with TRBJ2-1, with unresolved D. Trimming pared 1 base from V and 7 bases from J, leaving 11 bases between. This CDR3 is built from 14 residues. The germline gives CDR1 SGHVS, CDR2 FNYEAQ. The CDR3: CASSLGAVGNEQFF. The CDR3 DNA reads TGTGCCAGCAGCTTAGGGGCCGTCGGGAATGAGCAGTTCTTC. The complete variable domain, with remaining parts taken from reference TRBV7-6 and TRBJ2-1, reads GAGVSQSPRYKVTKRGQDVALRCDPISGHVSLYWYRQALGQGPEFLTYFNYEAQQDKSGLPNDRFSAERPEGSISTLTIQRTEQRDSAMYRCASSLGAVGNEQFFGPGTRLTVL.

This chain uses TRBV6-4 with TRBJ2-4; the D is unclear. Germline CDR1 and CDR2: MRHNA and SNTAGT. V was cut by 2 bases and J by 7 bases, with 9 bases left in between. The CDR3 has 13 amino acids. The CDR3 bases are TGTGCCAGCAGTGACCGGCCGGGTAACATTCAGTACTTC. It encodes CASSDRPGNIQYF.

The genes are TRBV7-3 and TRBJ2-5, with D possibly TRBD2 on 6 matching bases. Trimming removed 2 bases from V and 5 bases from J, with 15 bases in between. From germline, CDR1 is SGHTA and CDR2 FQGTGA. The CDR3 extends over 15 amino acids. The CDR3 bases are TGTGCCAGCAGCTTATCGGCGGGGAGTGGGGAGACCCAGTACTTC. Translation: CASSLSAGSGETQYF. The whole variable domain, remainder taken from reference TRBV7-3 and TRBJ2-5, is GAGVSQTPSNKVTEKGKYVELRCDPISGHTALYWYRQSLGQGPEFLIYFQGTGAADDSGLPNDRFFAVRPEGSVSTLKIQRTERGDSAVYLCASSLSAGSGETQYFGPGTRLLVL.

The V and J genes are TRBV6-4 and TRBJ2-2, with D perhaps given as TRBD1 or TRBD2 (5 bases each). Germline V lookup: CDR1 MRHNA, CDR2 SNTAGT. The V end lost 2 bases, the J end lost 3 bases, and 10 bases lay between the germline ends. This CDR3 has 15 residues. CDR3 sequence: CASSDEVGDTGELFF. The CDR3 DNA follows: TGTGCCAGCAGTGACGAAGTGGGGGACACCGGGGAGCTGTTTTTT.

The CDR3, as DNA: TGTGCCAGCAGCAGGAACTGGGGCACAGATACGCAGTATTTT. Its protein is CASSRNWGTDTQYF. V gene TRBV6-1 combines with J gene TRBJ2-3; no firm D call. The CDR3 is made up of 14 amino acids. V was trimmed by 6 bases and J by 1 base, leaving 11 bases between them. Germline CDR1 reads MNHNS; CDR2 reads SASEGT.

CDR3 sequence reads: CASSTGGRGADTQYF. CDR3 nucleotide sequence: TGTGCCAGCTCAACGGGGGGTCGGGGCGCAGATACGCAGTATTTT. This chain connects TRBV6-4 to TRBJ2-3; 7 bases map to TRBD2. The CDR3 is 15 residues long. Trimming at V came to 8 bases and at J to 4 bases, leaving 12 bases not matched to a gene. Germline V gives CDR1 MRHNA, CDR2 SNTAGT.

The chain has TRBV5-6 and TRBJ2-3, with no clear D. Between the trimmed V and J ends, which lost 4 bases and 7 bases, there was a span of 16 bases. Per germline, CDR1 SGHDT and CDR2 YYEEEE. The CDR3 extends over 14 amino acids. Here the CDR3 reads CASSNHGRENTQYF. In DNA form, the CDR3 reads TGTGCCAGCAGCAACCACGGTAGGGAAAATACGCAGTATTTT.

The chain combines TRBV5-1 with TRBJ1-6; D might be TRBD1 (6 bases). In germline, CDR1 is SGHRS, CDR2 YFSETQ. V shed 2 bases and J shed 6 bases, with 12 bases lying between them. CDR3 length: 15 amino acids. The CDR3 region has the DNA TGCGCCAGCAGCTTAGGACAGACCTTTAATTCACCCCTCCACTTT. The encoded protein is CASSLGQTFNSPLHF.

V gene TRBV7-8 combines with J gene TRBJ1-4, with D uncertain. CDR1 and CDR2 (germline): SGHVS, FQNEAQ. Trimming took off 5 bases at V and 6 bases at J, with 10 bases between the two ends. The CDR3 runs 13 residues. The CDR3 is CASSTGLDEKLFF. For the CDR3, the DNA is TGTGCCAGCAGCACCGGACTTGATGAAAAACTGTTTTTT.

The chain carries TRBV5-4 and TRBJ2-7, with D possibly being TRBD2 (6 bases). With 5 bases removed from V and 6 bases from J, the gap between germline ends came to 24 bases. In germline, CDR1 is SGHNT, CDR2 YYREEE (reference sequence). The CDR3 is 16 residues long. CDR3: CASSDYQLASVAEQYF. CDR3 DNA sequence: TGTGCCAGCAGTGACTACCAACTAGCTTCAGTGGCCGAGCAGTACTTC.

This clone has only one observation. The CDR3 spells CASSSTDYEQYF. The DNA for the CDR3 is TGTGCCAGCAGTTCTACAGACTACGAGCAGTACTTC. V usage is TRBV27 and J usage is TRBJ2-7; D gene ambiguous. This CDR3 is built from 12 residues. Germline V gene data show CDR1 as MNHEY and CDR2 as SMNVEV (reference sequence). V lost 4 bases, J lost 3 bases, and 7 bases lay in between.

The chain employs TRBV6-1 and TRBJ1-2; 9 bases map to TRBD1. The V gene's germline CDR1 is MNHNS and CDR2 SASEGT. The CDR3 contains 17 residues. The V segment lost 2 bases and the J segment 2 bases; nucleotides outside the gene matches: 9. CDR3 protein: CASSEMNRGRRNYGYTF. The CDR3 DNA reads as TGTGCCAGCAGTGAAATGAACAGGGGGCGCAGGAACTATGGCTACACCTTC.

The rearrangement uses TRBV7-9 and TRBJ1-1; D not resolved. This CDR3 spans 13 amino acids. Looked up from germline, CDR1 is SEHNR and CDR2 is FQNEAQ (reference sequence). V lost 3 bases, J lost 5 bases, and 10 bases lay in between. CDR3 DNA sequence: TGTGCCAGCAGCTTCCGGGGTCGAACTGAAGCTTTCTTT. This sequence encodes CASSFRGRTEAFF. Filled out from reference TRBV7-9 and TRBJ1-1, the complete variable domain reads DTGVSQNPRHKITKRGQNVTFRCDPISEHNRLYWYRQTLGQGPEFLTYFQNEAQLEKSRLLSDRFSAERPKGSFSTLEIQRTEQGDSAMYLCASSFRGRTEAFFGQGTRLTVV.

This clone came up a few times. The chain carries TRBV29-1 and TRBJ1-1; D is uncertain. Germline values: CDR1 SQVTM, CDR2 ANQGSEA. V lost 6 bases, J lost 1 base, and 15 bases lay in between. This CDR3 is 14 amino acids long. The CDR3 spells CSVRFGGGNTEAFF. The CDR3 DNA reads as TGCAGCGTCCGGTTTGGTGGAGGGAACACTGAAGCTTTCTTT.

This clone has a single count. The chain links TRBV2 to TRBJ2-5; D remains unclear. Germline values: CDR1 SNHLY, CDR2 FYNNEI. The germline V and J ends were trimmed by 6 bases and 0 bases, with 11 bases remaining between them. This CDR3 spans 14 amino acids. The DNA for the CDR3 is TGTGCCAGCAGAACCGACTTGTACCAAGAGACCCAGTACTTC. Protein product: CASRTDLYQETQYF.

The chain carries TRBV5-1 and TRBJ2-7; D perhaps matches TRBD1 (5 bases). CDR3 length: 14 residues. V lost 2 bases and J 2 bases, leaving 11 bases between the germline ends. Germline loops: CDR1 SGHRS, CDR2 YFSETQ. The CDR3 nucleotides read TGCGCCAGCAGCTTCACAGGAGTTCCCTACGAGCAGTACTTC. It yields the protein CASSFTGVPYEQYF.